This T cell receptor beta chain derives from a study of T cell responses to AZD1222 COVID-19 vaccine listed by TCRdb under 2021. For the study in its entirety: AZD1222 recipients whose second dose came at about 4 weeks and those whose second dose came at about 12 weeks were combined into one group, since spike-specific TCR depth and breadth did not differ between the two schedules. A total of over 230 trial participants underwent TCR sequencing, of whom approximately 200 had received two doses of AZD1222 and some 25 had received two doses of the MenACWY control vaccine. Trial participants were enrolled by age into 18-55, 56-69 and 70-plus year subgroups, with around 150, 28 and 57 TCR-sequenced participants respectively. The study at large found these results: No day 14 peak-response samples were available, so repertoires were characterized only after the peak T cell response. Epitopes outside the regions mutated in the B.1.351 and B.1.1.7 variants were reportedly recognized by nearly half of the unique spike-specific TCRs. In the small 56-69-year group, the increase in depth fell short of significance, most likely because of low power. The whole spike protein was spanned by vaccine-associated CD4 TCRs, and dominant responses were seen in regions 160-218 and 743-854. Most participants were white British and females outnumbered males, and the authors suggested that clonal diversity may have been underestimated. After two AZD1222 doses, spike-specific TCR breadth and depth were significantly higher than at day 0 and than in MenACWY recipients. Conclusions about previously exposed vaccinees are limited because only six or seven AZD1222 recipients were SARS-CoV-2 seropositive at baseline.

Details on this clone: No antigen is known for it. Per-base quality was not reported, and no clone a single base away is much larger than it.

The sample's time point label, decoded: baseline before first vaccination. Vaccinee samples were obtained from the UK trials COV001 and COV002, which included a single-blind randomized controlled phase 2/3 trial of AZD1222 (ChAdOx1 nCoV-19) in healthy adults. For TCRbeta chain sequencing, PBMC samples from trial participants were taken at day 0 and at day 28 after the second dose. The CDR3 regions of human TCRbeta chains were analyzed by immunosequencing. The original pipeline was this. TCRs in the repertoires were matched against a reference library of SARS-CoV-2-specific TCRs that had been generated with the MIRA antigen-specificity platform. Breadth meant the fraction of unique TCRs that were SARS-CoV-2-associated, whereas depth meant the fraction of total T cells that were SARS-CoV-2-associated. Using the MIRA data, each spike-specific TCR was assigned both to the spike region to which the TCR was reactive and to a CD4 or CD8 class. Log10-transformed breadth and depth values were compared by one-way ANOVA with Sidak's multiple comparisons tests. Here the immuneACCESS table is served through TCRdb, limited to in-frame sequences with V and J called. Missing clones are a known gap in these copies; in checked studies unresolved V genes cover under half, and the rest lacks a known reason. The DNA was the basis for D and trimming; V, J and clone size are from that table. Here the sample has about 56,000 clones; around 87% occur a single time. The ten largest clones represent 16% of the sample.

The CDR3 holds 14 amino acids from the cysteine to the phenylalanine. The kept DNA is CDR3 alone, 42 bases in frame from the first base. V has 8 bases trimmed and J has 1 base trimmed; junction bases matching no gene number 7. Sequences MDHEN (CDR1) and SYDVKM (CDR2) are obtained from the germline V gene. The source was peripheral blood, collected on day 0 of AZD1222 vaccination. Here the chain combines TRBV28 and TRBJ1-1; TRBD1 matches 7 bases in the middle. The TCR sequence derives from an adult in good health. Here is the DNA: TGTGCCAGCGCTGGGGACAGCGGGAACACTGAAGCTTTCTTT. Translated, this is CASAGDSGNTEAFF.